This T cell receptor (beta chain) appears in the sequencing data of a study of cytomegalovirus exposure and HLA in healthy donors. Study background: The same platform used for the roughly 650 first-cohort repertoires was also used for the 100 to 150 validation repertoires, as a later analysis reported. Study results and limitations: Specific recognition of CMV antigens was confirmed in vitro for three chains (all CMV-associated). The authors enumerated 150 to 200 TCR beta chains as linked to cytomegalovirus.

The data were produced by immunoSEQ multiplex PCR, yet TCRdb's version contains in-frame clones alone and is incomplete. The data show 250,000 to 300,000 clones, with 65% to 90% seen just once and around 1% held by the top ten. As to this clone: What it binds is not known.

This CDR3 is 13 amino acids long. The junction had 5 bases not matched to a gene; V was cut back by 3 bases and J by 9 bases. Per the germline V gene, CDR1 is WNHNN and CDR2 is SYGVQD (reference sequence). The genes are TRBV10-1 and TRBJ2-7; TRBD1 agrees at 10 bases. This clonotype originated in a young woman in good health and CMV-seronegative. What was sequenced was PBMCs. The CDR3 region has the DNA TGCGCCAGCAGTGAAGGGGGACAGGGGACGCAGTACTTC. Protein product: CASSEGGQGTQYF.